This TCR beta chain appears in the sequencing data of a study of T cell responses to AZD1222 COVID-19 vaccine (dated by TCRdb to the early 2020s). A note on the overall study: TCR sequencing was performed for roughly 250 trial participants, of whom 200 to 210 were given two doses of AZD1222 and approximately 25 were given two doses of MenACWY control vaccine. Enrollment into the trials was organized by age into subgroups of 18-55, 56-69 and 70-plus years, and those subgroups contained about 160, 30 and 59 TCR-sequenced participants, respectively.

To note about this clone: This receptor's antigen is unknown. The record has no base qualities; no much larger clone is one base away.

The CDR3 regions of human TCRbeta chains were subjected to immunosequencing. The study's processing was this. Repertoire TCRs were matched against a reference library of SARS-CoV-2-specific TCRs generated with the MIRA antigen-specificity platform. Breadth meant the fraction of unique TCRs that were SARS-CoV-2-associated, whereas depth meant the fraction of total T cells that were SARS-CoV-2-associated. Using the MIRA data, each spike-specific TCR was mapped to the spike region that the TCR reacts to and placed in a CD4 or CD8 class. Log10-transformed breadth and depth values were compared by one-way ANOVA with Sidak's multiple comparisons tests. TCRdb took this table from immuneACCESS and kept in-frame rearrangements with V and J called. Such tables lack part of the clones; where checked against another copy, unresolved V genes explain under half of the gap, and the rest is unexplained. The V and J calls and clone size were taken over from that table, and D and trimming were inferred from the DNA. This sample lists 60,000 to 85,000 clones; 80% to 90% were detected once. The ten largest clones represent roughly a sixth of the sample.

Explained via the paper, the time point label denotes: about 28 days (+/-7) after the second vaccine dose. AZD1222 recipients whose second dose came at about 4 weeks and those whose second dose came at about 12 weeks were combined into one group, since spike-specific TCR depth and breadth did not differ between the two schedules. The vaccinee samples were drawn from two UK trials, COV001 and COV002, one of which was a single-blind randomized controlled phase 2/3 trial testing AZD1222 (ChAdOx1 nCoV-19) in healthy adults. Trial participant PBMC samples were collected at day 0 and day 28 after the second dose for TCRbeta chain sequencing. According to the germline V gene (reference sequence), CDR1 reads GTSNPN and CDR2 reads SVGIG. Trimming at the junction amounts to 0 bases on V and 6 bases on J, and the germline ends lie 14 bases apart. The CDR3 measures 14 amino acids from cysteine to phenylalanine. Of the read, only the CDR3 DNA is kept; its 42 bases are in frame from base 1.

Study-level results and caveats: Reportedly, almost half of the unique spike-specific TCRs recognized epitopes lying outside the regions that are mutated in the B.1.351 and B.1.1.7 variants. Most participants were white British and females outnumbered males, and the authors suggested that clonal diversity may have been underestimated. Only six or seven AZD1222 recipients were SARS-CoV-2 seropositive at baseline, limiting conclusions about previously exposed vaccinees. Vaccine-associated CD4 TCRs spanned the whole spike protein, with dominant responses in regions 160-218 and 743-854. Because no day 14 peak-response samples were available, repertoires were characterized only after the peak T cell response. A significant rise in spike-specific TCR breadth and depth was observed after two AZD1222 doses relative to day 0 and relative to MenACWY recipients. In the small 56-69-year group, the increase in depth fell short of significance, most likely because of low power.

Rearrangement joined TRBV30 to TRBJ2-5, with TRBD2 tentatively as D gene (7 bases match). The sequence derives from an adult who received the AZD1222 COVID-19 vaccine. The sequences come from peripheral blood, collected 28 days after the second AZD1222 dose. The CDR3 here reads CAWSVGGQRQTQYF. The DNA sequence follows: TGTGCCTGGAGTGTGGGGGGGCAGCGGCAGACCCAGTACTTC. The variable domain in full, with residues beyond the CDR3 obtained from the reference TRBV30 and TRBJ2-5 genes, is SQTIHQWPATLVQPVGSPLSLECTVEGTSNPNLYWYRQAAGRGLQLLFYSVGIGQISSEVPQNLSASRPQDRQFILSSKKLLLSDSGFYLCAWSVGGQRQTQYFGPGTRLLVL.